This entry lists 20 T cell receptor beta chains sequenced from one sample in a study of T cell responses to AZD1222 COVID-19 vaccine. Data came from immunoSEQ multiplex PCR; TCRdb stores just in-frame clones and leaves some out. Found here are about 77,000 clones, 92% of them singletons; the top ten hold roughly 4.7%. The specimen comprised peripheral blood, sampled 28 days after the second AZD1222 dose. The receptors shown here come from an adult who received the AZD1222 COVID-19 vaccine.

The V and J genes are TRBV7-9 and TRBJ2-7; possible D gene TRBD2, 6 bases. Germline V lookup: CDR1 SEHNR, CDR2 FQNEAQ (reference sequence). Trimming left V 3 bases short and J 3 bases short, with 12 bases between. The CDR3 runs 14 residues. CDR3 nucleotide sequence: TGTGCCAGCAGCTTTGCGGGAAGGGACTACGAGCAGTACTTC. This sequence encodes CASSFAGRDYEQYF. The complete variable domain, with remaining parts taken from reference TRBV7-9 and TRBJ2-7, reads DTGVSQNPRHKITKRGQNVTFRCDPISEHNRLYWYRQTLGQGPEFLTYFQNEAQLEKSRLLSDRFSAERPKGSFSTLEIQRTEQGDSAMYLCASSFAGRDYEQYFGPGTRLTVT.

The chain is built from TRBV19 and TRBJ2-1; 12 bases map to TRBD2. Per germline, CDR1 LNHDA and CDR2 SQIVND (reference sequence). The CDR3 loop spans 15 amino acids. V lost 4 bases to trimming and J lost 9 bases; unmatched junction nucleotides: 7. Written as DNA, the CDR3 is TGTGCCAGTAGTACTCTAGCGGGAGGGCCGCGTGAGCAGTTCTTC. This encodes CASSTLAGGPREQFF.

This clone was picked up one time. The sample holds other DNA sequences that translate to the same CDR3. V is TRBV5-4 and J is TRBJ2-5; D gene unclear. Between the trimmed V and J ends, which lost 0 bases and 5 bases, there was a span of 11 bases. The CDR3 runs 14 residues. CDR1 SGHNT and CDR2 YYREEE come from the germline V gene (reference sequence). The CDR3 nucleotides read TGTGCCAGCAGCTTGGTAGGGTTTGGCGAGACCCAGTACTTC. This gives the protein CASSLVGFGETQYF.

This rearrangement joins TRBV5-8 to TRBJ2-5, with 8 nucleotides matching TRBD2. V lost 1 base and J lost 5; bases outside the gene matches: 7. Germline CDR1 reads SGHTS; CDR2 reads YDEGEE. This CDR3 is 15 amino acids long. CDR3 bases: TGTGCCAGCAGCTTGAGCGGCGGGAGGTTGGAGACCCAGTACTTC. Its translation is CASSLSGGRLETQYF. Using reference TRBV5-8 and TRBJ2-5 for the parts outside the CDR3, the full variable domain is EAGVTQSPTHLIKTRGQQATLRCSPISGHTSVYWYQQALGLGLQFLLWYDEGEERNRGNFPPRFSGRQFPNYSSELNVNALELEDSALYLCASSLSGGRLETQYFGPGTRLLVL.

In its sample, this clone was seen a few times. J is TRBJ2-7 and V is TRBV5-1; unclear D gene. Trimming took 2 bases from V and 0 from J, leaving 12 bases between them. This CDR3 comprises 15 residues. Germline CDR1 is SGHRS and CDR2 is YFSETQ. The CDR3 sequence: CASSLYPASSYEQYF. DNA for the CDR3: TGCGCCAGCAGCTTATATCCGGCGAGCTCCTACGAGCAGTACTTC.

The chain is built from TRBV27 and TRBJ2-1, with TRBD2 matching over 12 bases. The CDR3 has 15 amino acids. Germline CDR1 reads MNHEY; CDR2 reads SMNVEV (reference sequence). V was pared by 8 bases and J by 4 bases, with 6 bases of the junction left unmatched. The CDR3 bases are TGTGCCAGCGCTAGACTAGCGGGAGAATACAATGAGCAGTTCTTC. Protein: CASARLAGEYNEQFF.

V gene TRBV5-1 combines with J gene TRBJ2-4, with 7 bases aligning to TRBD2. Germline V gene sequence: CDR1 SGHRS, CDR2 YFSETQ. The V segment lost 3 bases and the J segment 8 bases; nucleotides outside the gene matches: 14. The CDR3 sequence is 16 residues long. Here the CDR3 DNA reads TGCGCCAGCAGCTCCTCTAGCGGCGGAGTGATAGACATTCAGTACTTC. It yields the protein CASSSSSGGVIDIQYF.

The chain links TRBV9 to TRBJ2-3, with D perhaps TRBD2 (5 bases). V dropped 5 bases and J dropped 0 bases, with 13 bases sitting between them. Germline values: CDR1 SGDLS, CDR2 YYNGEE. The CDR3 runs to 15 residues. The CDR3 protein is CASSFIASSTDTQYF. In DNA, the CDR3 is TGTGCCAGCAGTTTTATAGCGTCTAGCACAGATACGCAGTATTTT.

The rearrangement joins TRBV5-1 to TRBJ1-4, with D unclear. Germline loops: CDR1 SGHRS, CDR2 YFSETQ. The CDR3 has 14 amino acids. Trimming pared 4 bases from V and 4 bases from J, leaving 11 bases between. The CDR3, as DNA: TGCGCCAGCAGCCTGACTGCCTATAATGAAAAACTGTTTTTT. Its protein is CASSLTAYNEKLFF.

The chain carries TRBV2 and TRBJ1-2, with a possible D match to TRBD1 (5 bases). Trimming removed 6 bases at V and 0 bases at J, with 11 bases between. Germline values: CDR1 SNHLY, CDR2 FYNNEI. There are 14 residues in the CDR3. CDR3 amino acids: CASRLGEPNYGYTF. In DNA, the CDR3 is TGTGCCAGCAGATTAGGGGAGCCTAACTATGGCTACACCTTC.

This clone was recorded once. This chain links TRBV2 with TRBJ1-6, with unresolved D. V was cut by 7 bases and J by 9 bases, with 16 bases left in between. Germline values: CDR1 SNHLY, CDR2 FYNNEI. The CDR3 is 14 amino acids. CDR3 amino acids: CASNGVSVVSPLHF. DNA for the CDR3: TGTGCCAGCAACGGGGTCTCCGTAGTTTCACCCCTCCACTTT.

V gene TRBV30 combines with J gene TRBJ2-5, with D perhaps being TRBD1 or TRBD2 (6 bases each). Per the germline V gene, CDR1 is GTSNPN and CDR2 is SVGIG (reference sequence). V gave up 8 bases and J gave up 5 bases, with 18 bases separating them. There are 13 residues in the CDR3. As DNA, the CDR3 is TGTGCCCGGGGGCGCGGGTGGCAGGAGACCCAGTACTTC. Its protein is CARGRGWQETQYF. The full variable domain, in which reference TRBV30 and TRBJ2-5 provide the parts outside the CDR3, is SQTIHQWPATLVQPVGSPLSLECTVEGTSNPNLYWYRQAAGRGLQLLFYSVGIGQISSEVPQNLSASRPQDRQFILSSKKLLLSDSGFYLCARGRGWQETQYFGPGTRLLVL.

The V and J genes are TRBV5-4 and TRBJ2-3; tentative D call: TRBD2 (6 bases). Trimming took 3 bases from V and 0 from J, leaving 11 bases between them. Germline V gene sequence: CDR1 SGHNT, CDR2 YYREEE (reference sequence). This CDR3 has 15 amino acids. The CDR3 reads CASSSGGLSTDTQYF. The CDR3 DNA reads TGTGCCAGCAGCTCCGGAGGGCTGAGCACAGATACGCAGTATTTT.

The gene calls are TRBV30 and TRBJ2-1, with a tentative D call TRBD1 (6 bases). This CDR3 spans 14 amino acids. V lost 8 bases and J 3 bases, leaving 17 bases between the germline ends. Looked up from germline, CDR1 is GTSNPN and CDR2 is SVGIG (reference sequence). CDR3 in amino acids: CARPYRAGYNEQFF. CDR3 nucleotides: TGTGCCCGTCCCTACAGGGCAGGCTACAATGAGCAGTTCTTC.

The J gene is TRBJ1-2, the V gene TRBV19; D is uncertain. Looked up from germline, CDR1 is LNHDA and CDR2 is SQIVND (reference sequence). Trimming stripped 11 bases from V and 2 bases from J, with 9 bases between. This CDR3 has 11 residues. The CDR3, as DNA: TGTGCCGGCCGCAAAAACTATGGCTACACCTTC. Its protein product is CAGRKNYGYTF.

The rearrangement uses TRBV27 and TRBJ1-3, with TRBD1 as a possible D gene (6 bases). The CDR3 runs 17 residues. The V and J ends lost 2 bases and 5 bases respectively, with 19 bases between them. CDR1 is MNHEY, CDR2 SMNVEV, per germline (reference sequence). The CDR3 is CASSLVGYREGRNTIYF. The CDR3 nucleotides read TGTGCCAGCAGTTTAGTTGGGTACAGGGAGGGAAGAAACACCATATATTTT.

The genes are TRBV5-1 and TRBJ2-2, with D tentatively TRBD1 (6 bases). This CDR3 contains 17 residues. V gave up 4 bases and J gave up 0 bases, with 16 bases separating them. Germline V lookup: CDR1 SGHRS, CDR2 YFSETQ. CDR3 sequence reads: CASSPSYGTTNTGELFF. The DNA for the CDR3 is TGCGCCAGCAGCCCGTCCTACGGGACAACGAACACCGGGGAGCTGTTTTTT.

The chain couples TRBV24-1 to TRBJ2-2; the D gene is possibly TRBD2 (5 bases). CDR3 length: 16 residues. Trimming removed 6 bases from V and 1 base from J, with 14 bases in between. The V gene's germline CDR1 is KGHDR and CDR2 SFDVKD. The CDR3 nucleotides read TGTGCCACCAGTCAATCAACTCGGGGGAACACCGGGGAGCTGTTTTTT. Amino acid sequence: CATSQSTRGNTGELFF.

A few counts support this clone. The chain joins TRBV3-1 (or the pseudogene TRBV3-2) to TRBJ2-7; D is uncertain. Trimming removed 3 bases from V and 3 bases from J, with 3 bases in between. This CDR3 has 11 amino acids. Germline V gene lookup returns CDR1 LGHDT and CDR2 YNNKEL (reference sequence). The chain's CDR3 is CASSQSYEQYF. The CDR3 coding sequence is TGTGCCAGCAGCCAGAGCTACGAGCAGTACTTC.

The chain recombines TRBV27 with TRBJ2-7; D unclear. The CDR3 is 14 amino acids. Germline assignment: CDR1 MNHEY and CDR2 SMNVEV (reference sequence). Trimming cost V 1 base and J 0 bases, with 7 bases left between them. As DNA, the CDR3 is TGTGCCAGCAGTTTATTAAGCGACTCCTACGAGCAGTACTTC. This translates into CASSLLSDSYEQYF.